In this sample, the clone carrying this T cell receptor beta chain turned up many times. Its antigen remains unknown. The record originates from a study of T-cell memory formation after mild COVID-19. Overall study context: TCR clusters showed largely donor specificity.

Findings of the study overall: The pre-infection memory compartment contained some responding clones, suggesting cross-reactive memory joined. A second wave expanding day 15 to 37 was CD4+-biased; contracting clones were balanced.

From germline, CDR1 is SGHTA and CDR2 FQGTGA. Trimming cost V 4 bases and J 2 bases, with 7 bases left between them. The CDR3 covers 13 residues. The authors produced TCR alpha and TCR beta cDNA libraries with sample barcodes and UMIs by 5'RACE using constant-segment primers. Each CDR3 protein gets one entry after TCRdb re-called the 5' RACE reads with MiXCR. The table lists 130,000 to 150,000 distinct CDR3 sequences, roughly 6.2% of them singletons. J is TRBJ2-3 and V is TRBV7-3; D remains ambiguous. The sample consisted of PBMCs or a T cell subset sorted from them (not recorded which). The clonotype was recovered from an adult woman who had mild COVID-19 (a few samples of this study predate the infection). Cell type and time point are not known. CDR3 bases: TGTGCCAGCAGCTCCGGCTCCACAGATACGCAGTATTTT. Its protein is CASSSGSTDTQYF.